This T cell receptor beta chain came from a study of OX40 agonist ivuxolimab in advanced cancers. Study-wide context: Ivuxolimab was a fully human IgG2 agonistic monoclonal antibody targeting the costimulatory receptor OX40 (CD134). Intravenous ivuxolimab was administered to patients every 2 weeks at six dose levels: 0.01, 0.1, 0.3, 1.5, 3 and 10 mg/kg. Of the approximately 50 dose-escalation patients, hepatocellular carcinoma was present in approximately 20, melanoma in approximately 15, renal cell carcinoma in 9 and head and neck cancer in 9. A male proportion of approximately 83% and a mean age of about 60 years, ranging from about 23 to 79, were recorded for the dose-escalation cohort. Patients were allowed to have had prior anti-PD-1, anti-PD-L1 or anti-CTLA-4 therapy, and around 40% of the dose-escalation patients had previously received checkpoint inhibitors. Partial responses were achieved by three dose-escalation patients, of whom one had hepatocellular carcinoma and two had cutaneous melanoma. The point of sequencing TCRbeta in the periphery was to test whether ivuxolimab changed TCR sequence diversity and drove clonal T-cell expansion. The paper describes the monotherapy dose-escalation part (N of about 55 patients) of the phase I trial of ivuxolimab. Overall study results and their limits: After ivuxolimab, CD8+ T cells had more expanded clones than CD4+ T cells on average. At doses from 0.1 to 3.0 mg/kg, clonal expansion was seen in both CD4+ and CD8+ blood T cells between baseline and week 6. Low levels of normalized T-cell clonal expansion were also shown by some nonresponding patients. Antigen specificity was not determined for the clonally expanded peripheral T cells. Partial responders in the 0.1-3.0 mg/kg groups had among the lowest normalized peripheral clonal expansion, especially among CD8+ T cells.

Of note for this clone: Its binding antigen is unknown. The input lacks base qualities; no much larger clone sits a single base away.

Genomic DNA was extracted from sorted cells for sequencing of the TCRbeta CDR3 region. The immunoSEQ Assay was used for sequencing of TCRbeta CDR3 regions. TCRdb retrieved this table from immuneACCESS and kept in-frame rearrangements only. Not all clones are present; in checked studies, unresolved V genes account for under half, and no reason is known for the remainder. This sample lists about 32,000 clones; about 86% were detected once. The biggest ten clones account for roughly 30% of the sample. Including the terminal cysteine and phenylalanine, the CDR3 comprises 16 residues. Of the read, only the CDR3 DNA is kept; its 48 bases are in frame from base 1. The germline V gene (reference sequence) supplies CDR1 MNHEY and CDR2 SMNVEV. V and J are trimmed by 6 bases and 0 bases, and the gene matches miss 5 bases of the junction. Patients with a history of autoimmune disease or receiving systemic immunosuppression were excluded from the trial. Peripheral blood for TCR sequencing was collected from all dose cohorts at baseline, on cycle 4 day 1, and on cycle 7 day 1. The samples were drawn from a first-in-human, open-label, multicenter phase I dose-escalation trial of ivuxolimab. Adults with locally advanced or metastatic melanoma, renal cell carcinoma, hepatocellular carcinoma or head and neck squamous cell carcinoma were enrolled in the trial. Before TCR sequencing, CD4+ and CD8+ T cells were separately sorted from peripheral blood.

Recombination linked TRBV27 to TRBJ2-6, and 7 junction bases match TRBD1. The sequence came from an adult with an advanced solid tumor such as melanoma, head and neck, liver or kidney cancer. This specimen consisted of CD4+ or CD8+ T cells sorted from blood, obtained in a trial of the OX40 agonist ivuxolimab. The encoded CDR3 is CASRGTVNSGANVLTF. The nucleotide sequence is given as TGTGCCAGCAGGGGGACAGTAAACTCTGGGGCCAACGTCCTGACTTTC.